The entry that follows covers one T cell receptor beta chain sequence. This sample is part of a study of cytomegalovirus exposure and HLA in healthy donors. The study ran its PCR with 60 Vbeta and 13 Jbeta primers. Here immunoSEQ multiplex PCR was the method, and the copy in TCRdb shows in-frame clones only, minus some. The data show 50,000 to 60,000 clones, roughly 81% seen once. With 5 bases removed from V and 0 bases from J, the gap between germline ends came to 5 bases. CDR1 is SGHRS, CDR2 YFSETQ, per germline. CDR3 length equals 12 residues. The sequence came from a woman in her thirties or forties in good health and CMV-seropositive. V and J are TRBV5-1 and TRBJ1-1; D is uncertain. Sequencing used PBMCs. CDR3 loop: CASSNLNTEAFF. Here the CDR3 DNA reads TGCGCCAGCAGTAATTTGAACACTGAAGCTTTCTTT.